These T cell receptor beta chains were read from a single sample in a study of CD8 T cell repertoires and HIV-1 epitope variants. Here immunoSEQ multiplex PCR was the method, and the copy in TCRdb shows in-frame clones only, minus some. The data show more than 85,000 clones, around 67% seen once. The source material was uncultured baseline CD8+ T cells from peripheral blood mononuclear cells (PBMCs). All receptors derive from a male donor with HIV. CDR3s include the opening cysteine and the closing phenylalanine or tryptophan. A D gene is named only where the DNA matches it firmly. The size field is filled for only some rows; it gives once, few, many or a size class.

TRBJ2-1	TRBD2	NA	TRBV29-1	CSVESGLAGSSYNEQFF	TGCAGCGTTGAGTCCGGACTAGCGGGGTCCTCCTACAATGAGCAGTTCTTC
TRBJ2-7	NA	NA	TRBV5-6	CASSPGLSSYEQYF	TGTGCCAGCAGCCCGGGACTCAGCTCCTACGAGCAGTACTTC
TRBJ1-1	NA	NA	TRBV28	CASSLSAWNTEAFF	TGTGCCAGCAGTTTGTCCGCCTGGAACACTGAAGCTTTCTTT
TRBJ1-1	NA	few	TRBV5-1	CASSYTGSNLNTEAFF	TGCGCCAGCAGTTACACCGGGTCCAACTTGAACACTGAAGCTTTCTTT
TRBJ2-7	TRBD2	NA	TRBV5-1	CASSYTSGTYEQYF	TGCGCCAGCAGCTATACTAGCGGGACCTACGAGCAGTACTTC
TRBJ2-2	NA	NA	TRBV5-6	CASSFEPWEATGELFF	TGTGCCAGCAGCTTCGAACCGTGGGAGGCCACCGGGGAGCTGTTTTTT
TRBJ2-7	NA	NA	TRBV20-1	CSVTGAYEQYF	TGCAGTGTTACGGGCGCCTACGAGCAGTACTTC
TRBJ1-1	TRBD1	NA	TRBV13	CASSLRQGANEAFF	TGTGCCAGCAGCCTCCGTCAGGGGGCTAATGAAGCTTTCTTT
TRBJ1-6	NA	NA	TRBV7-9	CASRHTGPNSPLHF	TGTGCCAGCAGGCATACAGGGCCAAATTCACCCCTCCACTTT
TRBJ2-6	TRBD1	NA	TRBV19	CASSGGQPSGANVLTF	TGTGCCAGTAGTGGGGGACAGCCCTCTGGGGCCAACGTCCTGACTTTC
TRBJ2-1	NA	NA	TRBV29-1	CSVEDLISYNEQFF	TGCAGCGTTGAAGACCTCATATCCTACAATGAGCAGTTCTTC
TRBJ1-4	NA	once	TRBV28	CASSTTLGLFF	TGTGCCAGCAGTACTACACTGGGACTGTTTTTT
TRBJ2-7	NA	NA	TRBV5-1	CASSFPPASEASQYF	TGCGCCAGCAGTTTCCCGCCGGCTAGCGAGGCCTCGCAGTACTTC
TRBJ2-1	TRBD2	NA	TRBV13	CASSLNWRLAGGRGLLQFF	TGTGCCAGCAGCTTAAACTGGCGACTAGCGGGGGGCAGGGGATTGTTGCAGTTCTTC
TRBJ2-3	NA	NA	TRBV5-1	CASSLGRGGDTQYF	TGCGCCAGCAGCTTGGGGCGGGGAGGAGATACGCAGTATTTT
TRBJ1-2	NA	NA	TRBV5-1	CASSLAGGPPEGYTF	TGCGCCAGCAGCTTGGCCGGTGGGCCCCCGGAAGGCTACACCTTC
TRBJ1-3	NA	NA	TRBV4-2	CASSQDREGLVASGNTIYF	TGTGCCAGCAGCCAAGATAGGGAGGGACTTGTCGCCTCTGGAAACACCATATATTTT
TRBJ2-5	NA	NA	TRBV27	CASRALLATQETQYF	TGTGCCAGCAGGGCCCTGTTGGCTACTCAAGAGACCCAGTACTTC
TRBJ2-4	NA	once	TRBV27	CASSLEAGGNIQYF	TGTGCCAGCAGTTTAGAAGCAGGGGGGAACATTCAGTACTTC
TRBJ2-7	NA	NA	TRBV19	CASRGSSYEQYF	TGTGCCAGTAGAGGGAGCTCCTACGAGCAGTACTTC
TRBJ2-1	TRBD2	NA	TRBV18	CASDPSGGLSSYNEQFF	TGTGCCTCTGATCCTAGCGGGGGCCTGAGCTCCTACAATGAGCAGTTCTTC
TRBJ2-1	NA	NA	TRBV28	CASLAEYNEQFF	TGTGCCAGCCTGGCCGAATACAATGAGCAGTTCTTC
TRBJ2-5	NA	NA	TRBV28	CASSSTSLGTQYF	TGTGCCAGCAGTTCTACTAGCCTGGGGACCCAGTACTTC
TRBJ1-5	NA	NA	TRBV9	CASSANSNQPQHF	TGTGCCAGCAGCGCCAATAGCAATCAGCCCCAGCATTTT
TRBJ1-4	NA	NA	TRBV28	CATRWGDEKLFF	TGTGCCACCCGTTGGGGGGATGAAAAACTGTTTTTT
TRBJ2-3	NA	few	TRBV9	CASSPHPGTISTDTQYF	TGTGCCAGCAGCCCTCATCCCGGGACCATTAGCACAGATACGCAGTATTTT
TRBJ2-4	NA	few	TRBV7-6	CASSEDKNIQYF	TGTGCCAGCAGCGAGGACAAAAACATTCAGTACTTC
TRBJ2-3	TRBD2	once	TRBV28	CASRRGALRATDTQYF	TGTGCCAGCAGGCGGGGGGCGCTCAGGGCCACAGATACGCAGTATTTT
TRBJ1-2	NA	NA	TRBV29-1	CSVGTPQRGYTF	TGCAGCGTTGGCACCCCCCAGCGGGGCTACACCTTC
TRBJ1-4	NA	NA	TRBV19	CASSINTGGEKLFF	TGTGCCAGTAGTATTAATACCGGGGGCGAAAAACTGTTTTTT
TRBJ1-3	NA	NA	TRBV27	CASSSVMSSGNTIYF	TGTGCCAGCAGTTCCGTCATGAGCTCTGGAAACACCATATATTTT
TRBJ1-3	NA	NA	TRBV10-3	CAITEGGGNTIYF	TGTGCCATCACCGAAGGCGGCGGAAACACCATATATTTT
TRBJ1-6	NA	NA	TRBV4-2	CASSQDYIRLHF	TGTGCCAGCAGCCAAGATTACATTCGCCTCCACTTT
TRBJ2-4	NA	NA	TRBV29-1	CSVGAKNIQYF	TGCAGCGTTGGGGCCAAAAACATTCAGTACTTC
TRBJ2-1	TRBD2	NA	TRBV7-2	CASGLLAGGPDEQFF	TGTGCCAGCGGACTACTAGCGGGGGGGCCCGATGAGCAGTTCTTC
TRBJ2-7	NA	NA	TRBV5-1	CASSLDHGSYEQYF	TGCGCCAGCAGCTTGGATCACGGATCCTACGAGCAGTACTTC
TRBJ2-7	NA	once	TRBV30	CAWSPLTGQYF	TGTGCCTGGAGTCCACTGACTGGGCAGTACTTC
TRBJ2-5	TRBD2	NA	TRBV7-2	CASSYSAGPGETQYF	TGTGCCAGCAGCTACTCAGCGGGACCGGGAGAGACCCAGTACTTC
TRBJ2-7	NA	NA	TRBV7-2	CASSVDFPWEQYF	TGTGCCAGCAGCGTCGACTTTCCCTGGGAGCAGTACTTC
TRBJ2-5	TRBD2	few	TRBV2	CASSDTSGGAETQYF	TGTGCCAGCAGTGACACTAGCGGGGGGGCCGAGACCCAGTACTTC
TRBJ2-2	NA	NA	TRBV7-3	CASSLTSSDTGELFF	TGTGCCAGCAGCTTAACGTCATCAGACACCGGGGAGCTGTTTTTT
TRBJ1-4	TRBD1	few	TRBV5-1	CASRDDRAGNEKLFF	TGCGCCAGCAGGGACGACAGGGCTGGTAATGAAAAACTGTTTTTT
TRBJ1-3	NA	NA	TRBV18	CASSPRVSGNTIYF	TGTGCCAGCTCACCCAGGGTCTCTGGAAACACCATATATTTT
TRBJ2-3	NA	NA	TRBV10-3	CATLRPDQDTQYF	TGTGCCACCCTCCGCCCGGACCAAGATACGCAGTATTTT
TRBJ2-5	NA	NA	TRBV27	CASSLGDVQETQYF	TGTGCCAGCAGTTTAGGGGACGTACAAGAGACCCAGTACTTC
TRBJ1-4	NA	NA	TRBV30	CAWSHRVNEKLFF	TGTGCCTGGAGTCACAGGGTTAATGAAAAACTGTTTTTT
TRBJ2-7	TRBD1	NA	TRBV5-1	CASSNHRGDHEQYF	TGCGCCAGCAGCAACCACAGGGGGGACCACGAGCAGTACTTC
TRBJ2-7	TRBD1	NA	TRBV4-2	CASSPGQGGYEQYF	TGTGCCAGCAGCCCGGGACAGGGCGGATACGAGCAGTACTTC